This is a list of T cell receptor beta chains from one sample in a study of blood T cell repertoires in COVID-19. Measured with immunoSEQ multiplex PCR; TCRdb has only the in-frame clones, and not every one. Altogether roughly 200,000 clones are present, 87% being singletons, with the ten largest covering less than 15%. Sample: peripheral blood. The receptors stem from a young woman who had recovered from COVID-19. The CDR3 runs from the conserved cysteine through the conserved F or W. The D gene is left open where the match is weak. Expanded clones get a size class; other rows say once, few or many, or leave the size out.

CDR3aa: CASGLGNQPGELFF; CDR3nt: TGTGCCAGCGGGCTCGGGAATCAGCCAGGGGAGCTGTTTTTT; abundance: NA; j_gene: TRBJ2-2; d_gene: NA; v_gene: TRBV9
CDR3aa: CASSLAGRSSYEQYF; CDR3nt: TGTGCCAGCAGCTTGGCCGGGAGAAGCTCCTACGAGCAGTACTTC; abundance: few; j_gene: TRBJ2-7; d_gene: NA; v_gene: TRBV5-6
CDR3aa: CATGRTDTQYF; CDR3nt: TGTGCCACAGGGCGCACAGATACGCAGTATTTT; abundance: NA; j_gene: TRBJ2-3; d_gene: NA; v_gene: TRBV10-3
CDR3aa: CASSTGQGFSYEQYF; CDR3nt: TGCGCCAGCAGCACCGGACAGGGTTTCTCCTACGAGCAGTACTTC; abundance: NA; j_gene: TRBJ2-7; d_gene: TRBD1; v_gene: TRBV5-1
CDR3aa: CASSQDSLEQYF; CDR3nt: TGTGCCAGCAGCCAGGACTCTTTGGAGCAGTACTTC; abundance: NA; j_gene: TRBJ2-7; d_gene: NA; v_gene: TRBV4-2
CDR3aa: CASSYSKGEGLLTGELFF; CDR3nt: TGTGCCAGCAGTTACTCTAAGGGGGAGGGCCTTCTCACCGGGGAGCTGTTTTTT; abundance: NA; j_gene: TRBJ2-2; d_gene: NA; v_gene: TRBV6-2/TRBV6-3
CDR3aa: CATSSTGVVEPQHF; CDR3nt: TGTGCCACCAGCAGTACAGGGGTGGTTGAGCCCCAGCATTTT; abundance: NA; j_gene: TRBJ1-5; d_gene: TRBD1; v_gene: TRBV15
CDR3aa: CASSYSRQQPQHF; CDR3nt: TGTGCCAGCAGTTACTCGAGGCAGCAGCCCCAGCATTTT; abundance: NA; j_gene: TRBJ1-5; d_gene: NA; v_gene: TRBV6-2/TRBV6-3
CDR3aa: CASFWTESTGELFF; CDR3nt: TGTGCCAGCTTCTGGACAGAGAGCACCGGGGAGCTGTTTTTT; abundance: NA; j_gene: TRBJ2-2; d_gene: NA; v_gene: TRBV6-5
CDR3aa: CASSPGLAAYNEQFF; CDR3nt: TGTGCCAGCAGCCCGGGACTAGCGGCTTACAATGAGCAGTTCTTC; abundance: NA; j_gene: TRBJ2-1; d_gene: TRBD2; v_gene: TRBV7-2
CDR3aa: CASSFQGSGNTIYF; CDR3nt: TGTGCCAGCAGCTTTCAGGGCTCTGGAAACACCATATATTTT; abundance: NA; j_gene: TRBJ1-3; d_gene: NA; v_gene: TRBV7-2
CDR3aa: CASSLKGLAINEQFF; CDR3nt: TGTGCCAGCAGCTTAAAGGGACTAGCGATCAATGAGCAGTTCTTC; abundance: NA; j_gene: TRBJ2-1; d_gene: TRBD2; v_gene: TRBV7-3
CDR3aa: CSVDWFSADSGGYTF; CDR3nt: TGCAGCGTTGATTGGTTTTCCGCCGACTCGGGGGGCTACACCTTC; abundance: few; j_gene: TRBJ1-2; d_gene: NA; v_gene: TRBV29-1
CDR3aa: CASSYYTTDRGYGYTF; CDR3nt: TGTGCCAGCAGCTACTACACCACGGACAGGGGTTATGGCTACACCTTC; abundance: NA; j_gene: TRBJ1-2; d_gene: TRBD1; v_gene: TRBV11-2
CDR3aa: CASSPLGENTEAFF; CDR3nt: TGTGCCAGCAGTCCCCTAGGGGAGAACACTGAAGCTTTCTTT; abundance: once; j_gene: TRBJ1-1; d_gene: NA; v_gene: TRBV27
CDR3aa: CASSDSRAGVTEAFF; CDR3nt: TGTGCCAGCTCAGACAGTCGTGCAGGGGTGACTGAAGCTTTCTTT; abundance: NA; j_gene: TRBJ1-1; d_gene: NA; v_gene: TRBV18
CDR3aa: CASGLAGSDSYEQYF; CDR3nt: TGTGCCTCCGGGCTAGCGGGGTCTGACTCCTACGAGCAGTACTTC; abundance: NA; j_gene: TRBJ2-7; d_gene: TRBD2; v_gene: TRBV7-2
CDR3aa: CASSDQGQGLTEAFF; CDR3nt: TGTGCCAGCAGTGATCAGGGGCAGGGGTTAACTGAAGCTTTCTTT; abundance: NA; j_gene: TRBJ1-1; d_gene: NA; v_gene: TRBV2